This TCR beta chain comes out of a study of blood T cell repertoires in COVID-19. Overall study: PBMCs, B-cell-depleted T cells, or T cells provided the cDNA or gDNA that made up the material.

The method was immunoSEQ multiplex PCR; TCRdb's version includes in-frame clones alone and lacks a portion of them. The sample records around 170,000 clones, roughly four fifths being singletons. V was cut by 9 bases and J by 2 bases, with 12 bases left in between. CDR3 length: 13 residues. From germline, CDR1 is SGHVS and CDR2 FQNEAQ. Recovered status in Cohort 3 required two negative PCRs, clearance, or symptom resolution. This clone has just one count. Material for sequencing was PBMCs or T cells enriched from blood (not recorded which). The sequence was collected from a man in his fifties or sixties who had recovered from COVID-19. This chain links TRBV7-8 with TRBJ2-3; a possible D gene is TRBD2 (6 bases). The CDR3 bases are TGTGCCAGGATGGCGGGGTCCACAGATACGCAGTATTTT. Translated: CARMAGSTDTQYF.